This entry describes one T cell receptor (beta chain). Per the original data handling: Reference gene primers were amplified, and this amplification served to estimate nucleated cell counts. The method was immunoSEQ multiplex PCR; TCRdb's version includes in-frame clones alone and lacks a portion of them. That table is the source of V, J and clone size, and D and trimming were worked out from the DNA. In the table there are about 87,000 clones, more than 75% of which are singletons. The record originates from a study of blood T cell repertoires in COVID-19. About the study: Acute-phase and convalescent COVID-19 samples originated in the United States, Italy and Spain.

The TCR comes from a human donor with acute or convalescent COVID-19. The donor label of this sample is uncertain. Source material: peripheral blood.

CDR3 in amino acids: CASSSDRSNEKLFF. DNA for the CDR3: TGTGCCAGCAGCTCCGACAGGAGTAATGAAAAACTGTTTTTT. This chain joins TRBV3-1 (or the pseudogene TRBV3-2) and TRBJ1-4, with D maybe TRBD1 (6 bases). Germline CDR1 is LGHDT and CDR2 is YNNKEL (reference sequence). Trimming removed 5 bases at V and 4 bases at J, with 11 bases between. This CDR3 contains 14 residues.